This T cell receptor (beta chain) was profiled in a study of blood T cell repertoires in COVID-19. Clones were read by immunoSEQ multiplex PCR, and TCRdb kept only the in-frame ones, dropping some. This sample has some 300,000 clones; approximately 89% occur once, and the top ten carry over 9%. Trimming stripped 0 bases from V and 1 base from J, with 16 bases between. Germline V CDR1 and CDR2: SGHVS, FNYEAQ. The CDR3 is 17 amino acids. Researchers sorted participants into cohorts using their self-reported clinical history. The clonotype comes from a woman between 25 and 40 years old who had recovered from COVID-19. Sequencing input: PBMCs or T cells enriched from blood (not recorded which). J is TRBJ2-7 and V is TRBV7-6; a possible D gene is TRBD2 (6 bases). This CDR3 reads CASSLALNSGLSYEQYF. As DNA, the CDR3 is TGTGCCAGCAGCTTAGCGCTGAATAGCGGTCTTTCCTACGAGCAGTACTTC.